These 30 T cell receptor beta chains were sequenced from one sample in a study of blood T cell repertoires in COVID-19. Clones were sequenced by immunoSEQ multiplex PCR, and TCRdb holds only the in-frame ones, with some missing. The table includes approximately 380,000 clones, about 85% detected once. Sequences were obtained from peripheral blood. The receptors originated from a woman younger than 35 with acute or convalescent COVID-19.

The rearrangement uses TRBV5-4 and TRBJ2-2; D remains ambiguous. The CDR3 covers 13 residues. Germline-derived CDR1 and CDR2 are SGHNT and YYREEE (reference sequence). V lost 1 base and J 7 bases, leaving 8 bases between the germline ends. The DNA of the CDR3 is TGTGCCAGCAGCTTGTTTGGAGACGGGGAGCTGTTTTTT. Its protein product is CASSLFGDGELFF.

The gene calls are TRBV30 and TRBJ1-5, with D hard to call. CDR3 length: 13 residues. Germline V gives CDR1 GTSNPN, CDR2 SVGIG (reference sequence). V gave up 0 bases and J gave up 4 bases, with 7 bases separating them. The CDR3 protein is CAWSVTANQPQHF. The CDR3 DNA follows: TGTGCCTGGAGTGTAACAGCTAATCAGCCCCAGCATTTT.

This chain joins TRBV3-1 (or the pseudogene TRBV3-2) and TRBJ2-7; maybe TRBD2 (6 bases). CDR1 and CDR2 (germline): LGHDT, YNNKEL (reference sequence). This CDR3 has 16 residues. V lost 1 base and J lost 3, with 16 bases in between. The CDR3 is CASSQGEGGHGYEQYF. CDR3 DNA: TGTGCCAGCAGCCAAGGAGAGGGAGGCCACGGCTACGAGCAGTACTTC.

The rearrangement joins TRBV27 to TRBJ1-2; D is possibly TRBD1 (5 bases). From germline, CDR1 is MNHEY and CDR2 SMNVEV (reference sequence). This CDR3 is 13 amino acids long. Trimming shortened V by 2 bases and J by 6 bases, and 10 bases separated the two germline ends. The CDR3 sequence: CASSLRGEDGYTF. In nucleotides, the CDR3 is TGTGCCAGCAGTTTACGGGGGGAGGATGGCTACACCTTC.

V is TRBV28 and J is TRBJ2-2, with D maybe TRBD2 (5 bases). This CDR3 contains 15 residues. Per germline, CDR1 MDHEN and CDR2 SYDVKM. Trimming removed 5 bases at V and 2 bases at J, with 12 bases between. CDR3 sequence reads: CASSTPRENTGELFF. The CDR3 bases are TGTGCCAGCAGTACACCCCGGGAAAACACCGGGGAGCTGTTTTTT. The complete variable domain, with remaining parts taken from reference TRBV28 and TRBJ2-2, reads DVKVTQSSRYLVKRTGEKVFLECVQDMDHENMFWYRQDPGLGLRLIYFSYDVKMKEKGDIPEGYSVSREKKERFSLILESASTNQTSMYLCASSTPRENTGELFFGEGSRLTVL.

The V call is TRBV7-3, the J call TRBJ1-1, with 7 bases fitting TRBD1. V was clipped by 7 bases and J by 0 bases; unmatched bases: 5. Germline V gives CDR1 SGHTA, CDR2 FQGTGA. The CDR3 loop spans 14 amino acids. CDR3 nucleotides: TGTGCCAGCACTGCTGACAGGGTGAACACTGAAGCTTTCTTT. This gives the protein CASTADRVNTEAFF. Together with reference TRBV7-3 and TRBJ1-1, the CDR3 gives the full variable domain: GAGVSQTPSNKVTEKGKYVELRCDPISGHTALYWYRQSLGQGPEFLIYFQGTGAADDSGLPNDRFFAVRPEGSVSTLKIQRTERGDSAVYLCASTADRVNTEAFFGQGTRLTVV.

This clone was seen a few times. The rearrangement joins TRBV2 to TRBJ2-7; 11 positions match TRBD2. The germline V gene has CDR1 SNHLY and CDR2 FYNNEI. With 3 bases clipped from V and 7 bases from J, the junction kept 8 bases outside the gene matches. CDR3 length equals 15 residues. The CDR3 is CASSEITSGGGEQYF. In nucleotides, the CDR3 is TGTGCCAGCAGTGAGATAACTAGCGGGGGTGGTGAGCAGTACTTC.

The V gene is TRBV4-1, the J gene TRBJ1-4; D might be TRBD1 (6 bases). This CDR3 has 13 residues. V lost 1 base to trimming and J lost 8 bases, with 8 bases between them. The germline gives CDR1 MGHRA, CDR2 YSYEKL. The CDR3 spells CASSQGGTEKLFF. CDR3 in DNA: TGCGCCAGCAGCCAAGGGGGGACAGAAAAACTGTTTTTT.

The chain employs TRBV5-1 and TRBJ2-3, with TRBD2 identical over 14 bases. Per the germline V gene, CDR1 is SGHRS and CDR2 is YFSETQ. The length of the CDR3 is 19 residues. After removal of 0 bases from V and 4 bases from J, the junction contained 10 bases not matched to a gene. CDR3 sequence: CASSLALGTSGSAADTQYF. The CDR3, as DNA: TGCGCCAGCAGCTTGGCCCTAGGGACTAGCGGGAGCGCTGCAGATACGCAGTATTTT.

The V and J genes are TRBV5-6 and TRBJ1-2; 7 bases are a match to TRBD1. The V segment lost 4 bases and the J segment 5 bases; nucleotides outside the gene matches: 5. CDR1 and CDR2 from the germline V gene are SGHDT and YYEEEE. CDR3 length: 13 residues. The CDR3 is CASSQGQRYGYTF. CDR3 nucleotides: TGTGCCAGCAGCCAGGGACAGCGGTATGGCTACACCTTC.

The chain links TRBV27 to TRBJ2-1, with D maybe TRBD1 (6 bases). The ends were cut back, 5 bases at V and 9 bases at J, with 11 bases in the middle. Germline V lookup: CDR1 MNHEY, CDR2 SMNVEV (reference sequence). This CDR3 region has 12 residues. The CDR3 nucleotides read TGTGCCAGCAGTCCTACAGGGTTTGAGCAGTTCTTC. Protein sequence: CASSPTGFEQFF.

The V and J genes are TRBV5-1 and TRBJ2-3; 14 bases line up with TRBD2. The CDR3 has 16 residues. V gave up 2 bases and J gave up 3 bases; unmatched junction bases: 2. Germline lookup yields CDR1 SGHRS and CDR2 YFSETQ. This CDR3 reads CASSFGTSGSTDTQYF. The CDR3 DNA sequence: TGCGCCAGCAGCTTTGGGACTAGCGGGAGTACAGATACGCAGTATTTT.

Here the CDR3 DNA reads TGTGCCAGCAGTGACAACAGAAGTTACGAGCAGTACTTC. Its protein product is CASSDNRSYEQYF. This chain links TRBV2 with TRBJ2-7; D is undetermined. Trimming shortened V by 3 bases and J by 4 bases, and 10 bases separated the two germline ends. Germline V gives CDR1 SNHLY, CDR2 FYNNEI. The CDR3 totals 13 residues.

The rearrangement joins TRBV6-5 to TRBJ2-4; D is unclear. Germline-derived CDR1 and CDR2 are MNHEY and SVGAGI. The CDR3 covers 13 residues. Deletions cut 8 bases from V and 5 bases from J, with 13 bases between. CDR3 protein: CASAVMLENIQYF. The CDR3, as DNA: TGTGCCAGCGCGGTGATGTTGGAAAACATTCAGTACTTC.

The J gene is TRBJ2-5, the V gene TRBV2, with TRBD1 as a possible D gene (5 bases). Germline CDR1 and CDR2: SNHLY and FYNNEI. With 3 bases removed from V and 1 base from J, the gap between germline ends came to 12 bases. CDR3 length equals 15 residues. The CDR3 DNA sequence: TGTGCCAGCAGTGATCGACAGCAAACCCAAGAGACCCAGTACTTC. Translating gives CASSDRQQTQETQYF.

DNA for the CDR3: TGTGCCAGCAGTCAAGGGGGCACTGAAGCTTTCTTT. It yields the protein CASSQGGTEAFF. This chain joins TRBV13 and TRBJ1-1; D may be TRBD1 (6 bases). Germline lookup yields CDR1 PRHDT and CDR2 FYEKMQ (reference sequence). Trimming left V 6 bases short and J 4 bases short, with 9 bases between. The CDR3 has 12 amino acids.

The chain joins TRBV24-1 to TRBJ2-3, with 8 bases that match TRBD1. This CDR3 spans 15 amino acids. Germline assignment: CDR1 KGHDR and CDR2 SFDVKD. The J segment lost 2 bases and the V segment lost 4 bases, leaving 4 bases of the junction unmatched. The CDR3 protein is CATSEGDRPTDTQYF. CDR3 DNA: TGTGCCACCAGTGAGGGGGACAGGCCCACAGATACGCAGTATTTT.

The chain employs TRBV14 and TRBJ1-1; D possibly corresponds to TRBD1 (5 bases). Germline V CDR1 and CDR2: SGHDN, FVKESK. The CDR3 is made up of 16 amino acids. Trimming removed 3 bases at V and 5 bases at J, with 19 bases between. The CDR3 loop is CASSHLVGQGRTEAFF. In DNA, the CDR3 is TGTGCCAGCAGCCACCTCGTGGGGCAGGGTCGAACTGAAGCTTTCTTT.

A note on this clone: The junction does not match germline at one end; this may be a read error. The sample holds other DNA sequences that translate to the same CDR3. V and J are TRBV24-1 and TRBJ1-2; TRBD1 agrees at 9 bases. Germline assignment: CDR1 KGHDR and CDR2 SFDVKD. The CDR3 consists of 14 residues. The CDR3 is CATSDSGQGFGYTF. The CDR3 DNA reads TGTGCCACCAGCGATTCCGGACAGGGGTTCGGCTACACCTTC.

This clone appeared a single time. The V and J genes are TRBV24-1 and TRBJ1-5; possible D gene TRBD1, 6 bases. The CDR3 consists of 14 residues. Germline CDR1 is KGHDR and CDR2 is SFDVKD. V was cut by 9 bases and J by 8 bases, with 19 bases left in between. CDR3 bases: TGTGCCACCCCGAGGGTGAGCAGGGGTGAGCCCCAGCATTTT. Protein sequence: CATPRVSRGEPQHF.

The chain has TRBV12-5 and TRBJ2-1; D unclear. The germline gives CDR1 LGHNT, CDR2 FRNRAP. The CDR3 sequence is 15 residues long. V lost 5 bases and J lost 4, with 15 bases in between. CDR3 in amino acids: CASGPPTTVYNEQFF. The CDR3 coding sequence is TGTGCTAGTGGTCCCCCCACCACAGTTTACAATGAGCAGTTCTTC.

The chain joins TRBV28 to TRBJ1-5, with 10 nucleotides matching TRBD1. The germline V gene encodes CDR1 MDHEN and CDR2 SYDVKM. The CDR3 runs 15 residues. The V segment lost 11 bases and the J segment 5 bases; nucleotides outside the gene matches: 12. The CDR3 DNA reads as TGTGCCGGTTTCGGACAGGGGGGACTTCATCAGCCCCAGCATTTT. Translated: CAGFGQGGLHQPQHF.

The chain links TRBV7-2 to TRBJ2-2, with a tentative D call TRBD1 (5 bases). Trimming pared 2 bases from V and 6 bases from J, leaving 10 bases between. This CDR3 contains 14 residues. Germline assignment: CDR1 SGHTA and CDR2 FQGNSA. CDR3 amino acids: CASSLTGAPGELFF. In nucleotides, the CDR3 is TGTGCCAGCAGCTTAACAGGAGCGCCCGGGGAGCTGTTTTTT.

The CDR3 DNA sequence: TGTGCCAGCAGTCCTCAGGGCGTAAGCACTGAAGCTTTCTTT. Translating gives CASSPQGVSTEAFF. The gene calls are TRBV6-5 and TRBJ1-1, with D possibly matching TRBD1 (5 bases). The V gene lost 5 bases and the J gene lost 4 bases, with 14 bases spanning the gap. From germline, CDR1 is MNHEY and CDR2 SVGAGI. This CDR3 contains 14 residues.

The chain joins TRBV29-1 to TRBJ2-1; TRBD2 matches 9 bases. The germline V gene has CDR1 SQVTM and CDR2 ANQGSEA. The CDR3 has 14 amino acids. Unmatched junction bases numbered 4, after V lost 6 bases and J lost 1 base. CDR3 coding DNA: TGCAGCGTGGGGGGACTAGCATCCTACAATGAGCAGTTCTTC. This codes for CSVGGLASYNEQFF.

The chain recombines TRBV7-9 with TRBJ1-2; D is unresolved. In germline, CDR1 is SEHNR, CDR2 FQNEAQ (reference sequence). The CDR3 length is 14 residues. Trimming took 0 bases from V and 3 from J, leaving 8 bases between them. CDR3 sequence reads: CASSLAGSYYGYTF. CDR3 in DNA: TGTGCCAGCAGCTTAGCCGGGAGCTACTATGGCTACACCTTC.

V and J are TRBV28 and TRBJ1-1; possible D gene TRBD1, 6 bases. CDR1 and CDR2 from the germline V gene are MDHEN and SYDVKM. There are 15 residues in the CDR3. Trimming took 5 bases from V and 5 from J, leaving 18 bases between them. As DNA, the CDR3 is TGTGCCAGCAGTGTGACAGGCGCCTGGGAGACTGAAGCTTTCTTT. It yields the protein CASSVTGAWETEAFF. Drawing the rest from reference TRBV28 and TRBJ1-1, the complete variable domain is DVKVTQSSRYLVKRTGEKVFLECVQDMDHENMFWYRQDPGLGLRLIYFSYDVKMKEKGDIPEGYSVSREKKERFSLILESASTNQTSMYLCASSVTGAWETEAFFGQGTRLTVV.

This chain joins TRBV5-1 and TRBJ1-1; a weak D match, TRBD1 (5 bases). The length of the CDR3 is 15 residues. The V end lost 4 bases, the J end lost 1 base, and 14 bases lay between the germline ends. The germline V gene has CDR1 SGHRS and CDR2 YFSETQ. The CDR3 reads CASSAYRLPNTEAFF. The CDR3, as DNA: TGCGCCAGCAGCGCATACAGGTTACCGAACACTGAAGCTTTCTTT.

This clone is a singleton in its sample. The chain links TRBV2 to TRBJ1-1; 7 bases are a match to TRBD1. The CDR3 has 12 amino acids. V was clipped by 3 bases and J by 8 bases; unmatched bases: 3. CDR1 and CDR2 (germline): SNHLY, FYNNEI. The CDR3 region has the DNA TGTGCCAGCAGTGACGACAGGGTGGAAGCTTTCTTT. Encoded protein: CASSDDRVEAFF.

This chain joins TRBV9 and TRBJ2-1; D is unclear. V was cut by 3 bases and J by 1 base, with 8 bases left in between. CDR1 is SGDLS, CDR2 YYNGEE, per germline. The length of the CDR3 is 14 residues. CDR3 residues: CASSGSRSYNEQFF. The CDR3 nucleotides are TGTGCCAGCAGCGGAAGCAGGTCCTACAATGAGCAGTTCTTC.